This T cell receptor (beta chain) was captured in a study of blood T cell repertoires in COVID-19. This clone has just one count. Profiling relied on immunoSEQ multiplex PCR, and the TCRdb table lists in-frame clones only, not all of them. This table holds about 200,000 clones, more than 75% found once. The CDR3 contains 15 residues. The germline V gene encodes CDR1 MDHEN and CDR2 SYDVKM. The ends lost 5 bases at V and 2 bases at J; junction bases unmatched: 7. The gene calls are TRBV28 and TRBJ2-3; 7 bases map to TRBD1. This clonotype originated in a human donor in a cohort sampled during active COVID-19. The sequenced sample was peripheral blood. DNA of the CDR3: TGTGCCAGCAGTCCTCGGGACAGACCCACAGATACGCAGTATTTT. This translates into CASSPRDRPTDTQYF.